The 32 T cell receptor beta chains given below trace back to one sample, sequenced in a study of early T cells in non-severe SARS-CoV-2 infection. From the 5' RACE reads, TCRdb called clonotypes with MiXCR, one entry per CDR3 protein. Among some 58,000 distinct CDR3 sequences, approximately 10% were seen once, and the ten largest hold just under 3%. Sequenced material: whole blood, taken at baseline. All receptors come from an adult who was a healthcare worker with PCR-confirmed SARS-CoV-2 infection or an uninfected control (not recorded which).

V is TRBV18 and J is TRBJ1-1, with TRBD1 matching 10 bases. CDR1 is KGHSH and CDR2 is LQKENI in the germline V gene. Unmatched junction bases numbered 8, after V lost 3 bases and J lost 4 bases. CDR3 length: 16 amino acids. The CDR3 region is CASSPRDRGRRTEAFF. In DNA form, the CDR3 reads TGTGCCAGCTCACCCCGGGACAGGGGAAGGCGCACTGAAGCTTTCTTT.

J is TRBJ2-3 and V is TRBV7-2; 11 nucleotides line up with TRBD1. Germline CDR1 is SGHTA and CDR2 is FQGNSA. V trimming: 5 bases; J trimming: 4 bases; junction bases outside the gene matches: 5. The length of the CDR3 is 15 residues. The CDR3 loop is CASSLRTGGADTQYF. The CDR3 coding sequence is TGTGCCAGCAGCCTCCGGACAGGGGGCGCAGATACGCAGTATTTT.

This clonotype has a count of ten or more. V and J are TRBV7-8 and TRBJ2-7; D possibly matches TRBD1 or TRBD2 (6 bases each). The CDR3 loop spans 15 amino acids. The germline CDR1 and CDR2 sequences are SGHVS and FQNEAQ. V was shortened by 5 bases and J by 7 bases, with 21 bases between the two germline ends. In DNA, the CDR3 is TGTGCCAGCAGCCGACGACTCTCGGGGGCTGGAGAGCAGTACTTC. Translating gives CASSRRLSGAGEQYF. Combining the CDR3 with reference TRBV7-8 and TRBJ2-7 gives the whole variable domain GAGVSQSPRYKVAKRGQDVALRCDPISGHVSLFWYQQALGQGPEFLTYFQNEAQLDKSGLPSDRFFAERPEGSVSTLKIQRTQQEDSAVYLCASSRRLSGAGEQYFGPGTRLTVT.

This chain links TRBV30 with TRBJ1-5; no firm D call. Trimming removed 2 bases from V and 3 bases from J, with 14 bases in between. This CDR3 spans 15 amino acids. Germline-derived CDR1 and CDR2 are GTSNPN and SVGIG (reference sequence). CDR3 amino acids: CAWSLNSGLNQPQHF. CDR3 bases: TGTGCCTGGAGTTTAAATTCGGGCCTCAATCAGCCCCAGCATTTT.

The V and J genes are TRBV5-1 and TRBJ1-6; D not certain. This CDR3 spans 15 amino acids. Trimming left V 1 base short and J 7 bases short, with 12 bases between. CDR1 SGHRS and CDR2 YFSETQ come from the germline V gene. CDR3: CASSLSRPQNSPLHF. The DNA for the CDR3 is TGCGCCAGCAGCTTGTCTCGACCGCAAAATTCACCCCTCCACTTT. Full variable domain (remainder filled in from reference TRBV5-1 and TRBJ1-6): KAGVTQTPRYLIKTRGQQVTLSCSPISGHRSVSWYQQTPGQGLQFLFEYFSETQRNKGNFPGRFSGRQFSNSRSEMNVSTLELGDSALYLCASSLSRPQNSPLHFGNGTRLTVT.

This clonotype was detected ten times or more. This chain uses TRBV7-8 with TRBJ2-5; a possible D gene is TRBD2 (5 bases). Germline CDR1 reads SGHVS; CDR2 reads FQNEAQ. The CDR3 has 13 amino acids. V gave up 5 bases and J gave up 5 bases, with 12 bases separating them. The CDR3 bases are TGTGCCAGCAGCCCGGGGAGCACGGAGACCCAGTACTTC. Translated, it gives CASSPGSTETQYF.

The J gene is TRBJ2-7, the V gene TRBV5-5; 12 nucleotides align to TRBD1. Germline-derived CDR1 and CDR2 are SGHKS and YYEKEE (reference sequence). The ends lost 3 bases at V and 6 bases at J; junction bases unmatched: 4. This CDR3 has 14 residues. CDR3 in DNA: TGTGCCAGCAGCTCGGGACAGGGGGCTGGCGAGCAGTACTTC. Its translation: CASSSGQGAGEQYF.

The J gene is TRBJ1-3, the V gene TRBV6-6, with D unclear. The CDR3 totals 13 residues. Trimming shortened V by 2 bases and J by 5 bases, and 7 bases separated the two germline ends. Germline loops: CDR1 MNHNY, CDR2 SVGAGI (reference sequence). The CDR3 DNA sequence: TGTGCCAGCAGTTACGGCCTCCGAAACACCATATATTTT. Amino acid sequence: CASSYGLRNTIYF.

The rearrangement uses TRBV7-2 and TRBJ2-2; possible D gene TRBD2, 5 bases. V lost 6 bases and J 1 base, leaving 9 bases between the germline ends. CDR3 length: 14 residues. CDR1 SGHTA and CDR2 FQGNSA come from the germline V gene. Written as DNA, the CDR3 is TGTGCCAGCAGAAACCGGGGGAACACCGGGGAGCTGTTTTTT. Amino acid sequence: CASRNRGNTGELFF. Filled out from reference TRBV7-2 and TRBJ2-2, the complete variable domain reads GAGVSQSPSNKVTEKGKDVELRCDPISGHTALYWYRQSLGQGLEFLIYFQGNSAPDKSGLPSDRFSAERTGGSVSTLTIQRTQQEDSAVYLCASRNRGNTGELFFGEGSRLTVL.

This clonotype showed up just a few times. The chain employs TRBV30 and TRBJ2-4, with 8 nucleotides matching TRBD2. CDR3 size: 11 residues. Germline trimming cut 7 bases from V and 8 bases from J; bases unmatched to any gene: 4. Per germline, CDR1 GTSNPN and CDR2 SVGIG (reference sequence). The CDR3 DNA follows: TGTGCCTTGGACGGGGGGGACATTCAGTACTTC. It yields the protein CALDGGDIQYF.

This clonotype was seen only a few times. The CDR3 reads CASSVGSRLKGANVLTF. The CDR3 DNA follows: TGTGCCAGCAGCGTAGGGTCTAGGCTTAAAGGGGCCAACGTCCTGACTTTC. This chain uses TRBV9 with TRBJ2-6, with D uncertain. The CDR3 totals 17 residues. The V end was cut by 0 bases, the J end by 4 bases, with 14 bases between. Per germline, CDR1 SGDLS and CDR2 YYNGEE.

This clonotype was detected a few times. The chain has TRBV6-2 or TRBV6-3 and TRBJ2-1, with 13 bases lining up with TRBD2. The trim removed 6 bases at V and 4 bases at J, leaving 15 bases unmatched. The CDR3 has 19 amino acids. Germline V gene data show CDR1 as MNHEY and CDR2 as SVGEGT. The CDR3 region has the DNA TGTGCCAGCAGCCGGAGCTCACCGGGACTAGCGGGGAGGTACAATGAGCAGTTCTTC. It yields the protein CASSRSSPGLAGRYNEQFF.

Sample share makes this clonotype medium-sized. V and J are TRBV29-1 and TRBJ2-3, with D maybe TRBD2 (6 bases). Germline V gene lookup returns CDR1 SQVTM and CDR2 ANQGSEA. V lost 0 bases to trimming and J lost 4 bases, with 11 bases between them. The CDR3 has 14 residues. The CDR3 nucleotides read TGCAGCGTTGAAGATGAAGGAGGGGCAGATACGCAGTATTTT. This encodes CSVEDEGGADTQYF.

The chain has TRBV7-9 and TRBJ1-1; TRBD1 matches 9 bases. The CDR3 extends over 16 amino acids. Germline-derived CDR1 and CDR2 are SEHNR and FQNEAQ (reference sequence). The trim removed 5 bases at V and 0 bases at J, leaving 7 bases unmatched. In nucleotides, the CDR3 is TGTGCCAGCAGCCCACACAGGGGGCGGGTGAACACTGAAGCTTTCTTT. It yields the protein CASSPHRGRVNTEAFF.

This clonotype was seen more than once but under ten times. The CDR3 reads CASSLGGVSGYTF. The CDR3 DNA is TGTGCCAGCAGTCTAGGAGGGGTAAGCGGCTACACCTTC. The chain has TRBV7-9 and TRBJ1-2; tentative D call: TRBD1 (5 bases). This CDR3 is built from 13 residues. V shed 6 bases and J shed 8 bases, with 16 bases lying between them. CDR1 and CDR2 (germline): SEHNR, FQNEAQ (reference sequence).

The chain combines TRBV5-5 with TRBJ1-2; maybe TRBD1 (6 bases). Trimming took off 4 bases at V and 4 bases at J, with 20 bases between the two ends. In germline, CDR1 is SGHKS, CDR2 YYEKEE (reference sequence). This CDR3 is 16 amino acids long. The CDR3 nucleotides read TGTGCCAGCAGCCGAGAGAGGAACAGGGCGATCTATGGCTACACCTTC. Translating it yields CASSRERNRAIYGYTF.

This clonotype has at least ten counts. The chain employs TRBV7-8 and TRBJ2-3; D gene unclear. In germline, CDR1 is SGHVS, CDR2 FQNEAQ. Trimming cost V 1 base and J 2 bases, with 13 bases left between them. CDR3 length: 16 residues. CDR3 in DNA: TGTGCCAGCAGCTTAGGGTCGACGGTAATCACAGATACGCAGTATTTT. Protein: CASSLGSTVITDTQYF.

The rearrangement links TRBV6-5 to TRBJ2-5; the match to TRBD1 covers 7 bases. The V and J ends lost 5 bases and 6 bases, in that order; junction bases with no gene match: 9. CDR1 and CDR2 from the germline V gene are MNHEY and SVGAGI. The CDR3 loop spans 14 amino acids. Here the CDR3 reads CASSTKQGSQTQYF. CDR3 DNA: TGTGCCAGCAGTACAAAACAGGGGAGCCAGACCCAGTACTTC.

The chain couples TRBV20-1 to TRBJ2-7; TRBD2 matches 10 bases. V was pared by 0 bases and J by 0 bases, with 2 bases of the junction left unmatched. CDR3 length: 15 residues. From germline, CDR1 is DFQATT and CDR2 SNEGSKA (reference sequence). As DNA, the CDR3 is TGCAGTGCTAGAGACCTAGCGGGGGCCTCCTACGAGCAGTACTTC. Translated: CSARDLAGASYEQYF.

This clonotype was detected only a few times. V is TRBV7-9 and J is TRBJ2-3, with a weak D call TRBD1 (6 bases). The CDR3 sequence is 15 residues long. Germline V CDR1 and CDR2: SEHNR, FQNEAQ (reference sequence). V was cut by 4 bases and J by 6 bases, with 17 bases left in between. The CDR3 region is CASSSTGIRTDTQYF. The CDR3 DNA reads TGTGCCAGCAGCTCCACAGGGATAAGGACCGATACGCAGTATTTT.

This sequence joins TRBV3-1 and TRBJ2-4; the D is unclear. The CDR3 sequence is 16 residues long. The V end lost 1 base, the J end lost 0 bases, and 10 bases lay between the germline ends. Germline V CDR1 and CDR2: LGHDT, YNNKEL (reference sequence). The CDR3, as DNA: TGTGCCAGCAGCCAAGGTGTCAGGCTAGCCAAAAACATTCAGTACTTC. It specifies CASSQGVRLAKNIQYF.

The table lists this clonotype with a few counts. The DNA for the CDR3 is TGTGCCAGCGTCCTAACTAGCGGGGGGACTCGATCCACAGATACGCAGTATTTT. It codes for CASVLTSGGTRSTDTQYF. The J gene is TRBJ2-3, the V gene TRBV11-2, with 12 bases fitting TRBD2. The CDR3 spans 18 residues. Per the germline V gene, CDR1 is SGHAT and CDR2 is FQNNGV. With V trimmed by 8 bases and J by 2 bases, 14 bases remained unmatched.

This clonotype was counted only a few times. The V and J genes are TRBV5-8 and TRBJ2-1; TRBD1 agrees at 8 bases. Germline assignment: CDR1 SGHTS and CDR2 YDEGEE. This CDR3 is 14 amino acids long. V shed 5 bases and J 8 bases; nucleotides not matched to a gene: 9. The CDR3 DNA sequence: TGTGCCAGCAGTAAGCGACAGGGGATGGATGAGCAGTTCTTC. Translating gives CASSKRQGMDEQFF.

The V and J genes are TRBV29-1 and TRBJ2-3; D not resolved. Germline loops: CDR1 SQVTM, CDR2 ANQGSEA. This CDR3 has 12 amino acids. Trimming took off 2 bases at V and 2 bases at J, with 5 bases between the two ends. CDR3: CSVEPNTDTQYF. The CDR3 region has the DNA TGCAGCGTTGAACCTAACACAGATACGCAGTATTTT.

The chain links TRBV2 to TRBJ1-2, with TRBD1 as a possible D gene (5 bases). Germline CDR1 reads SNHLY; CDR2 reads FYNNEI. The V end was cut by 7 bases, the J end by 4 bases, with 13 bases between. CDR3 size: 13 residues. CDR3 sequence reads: CASKREGSYGYTF. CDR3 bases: TGTGCCAGCAAGAGGGAGGGGAGCTATGGCTACACCTTC.

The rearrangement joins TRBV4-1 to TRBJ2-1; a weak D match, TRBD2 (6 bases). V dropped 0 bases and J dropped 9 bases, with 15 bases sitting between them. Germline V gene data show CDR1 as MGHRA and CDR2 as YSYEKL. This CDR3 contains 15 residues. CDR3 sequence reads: CASSQDSGVVGEQFF. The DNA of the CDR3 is TGCGCCAGCAGCCAAGATTCGGGGGTTGTTGGTGAGCAGTTCTTC.

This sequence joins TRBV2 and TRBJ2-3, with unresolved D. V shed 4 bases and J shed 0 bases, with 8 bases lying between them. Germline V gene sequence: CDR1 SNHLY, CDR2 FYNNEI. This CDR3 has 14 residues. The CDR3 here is CASSVGTSTDTQYF. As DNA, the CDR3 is TGTGCCAGCAGTGTCGGCACAAGCACAGATACGCAGTATTTT.

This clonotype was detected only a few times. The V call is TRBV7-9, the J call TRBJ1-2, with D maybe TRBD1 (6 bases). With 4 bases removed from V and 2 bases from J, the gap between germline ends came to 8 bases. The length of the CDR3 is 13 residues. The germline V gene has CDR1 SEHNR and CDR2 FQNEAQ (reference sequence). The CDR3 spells CASSSTGNYGYTF. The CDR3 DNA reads TGTGCCAGCAGCTCTACAGGGAACTATGGCTACACCTTC.

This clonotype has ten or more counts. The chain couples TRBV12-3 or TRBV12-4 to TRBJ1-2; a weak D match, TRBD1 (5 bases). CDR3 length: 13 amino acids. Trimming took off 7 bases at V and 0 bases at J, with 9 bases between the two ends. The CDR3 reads CASTLTANYGYTF. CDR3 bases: TGTGCCAGCACCTTGACAGCTAACTATGGCTACACCTTC.

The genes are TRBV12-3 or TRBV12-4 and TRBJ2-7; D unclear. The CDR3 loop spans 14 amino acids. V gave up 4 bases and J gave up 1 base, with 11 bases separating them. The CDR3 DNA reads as TGTGCCAGCAGTTCCCCCTTGGGATCCTACGAGCAGTACTTC. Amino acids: CASSSPLGSYEQYF.

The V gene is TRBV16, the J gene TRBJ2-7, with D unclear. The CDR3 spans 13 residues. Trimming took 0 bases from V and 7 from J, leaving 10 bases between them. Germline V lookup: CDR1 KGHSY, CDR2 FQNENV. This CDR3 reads CASSQSRSLEQYF. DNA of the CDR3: TGTGCCAGCAGCCAATCGAGAAGCCTAGAGCAGTACTTC.

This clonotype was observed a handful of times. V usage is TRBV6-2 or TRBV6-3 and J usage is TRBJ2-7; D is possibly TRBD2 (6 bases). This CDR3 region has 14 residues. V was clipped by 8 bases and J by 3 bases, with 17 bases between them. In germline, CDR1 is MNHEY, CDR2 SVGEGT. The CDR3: CASGTQQGLYEQYF. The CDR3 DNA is TGTGCCAGCGGGACCCAGCAGGGACTCTACGAGCAGTACTTC.